The 2 T cell receptor beta chains given below trace back to one sample, sequenced in a study of beta chain features in type 1 diabetes (dated by TCRdb to 2017 to 2018). Library preparation used the immunoSEQ multiplex PCR assay. The entire isolated RNA was reverse transcribed using the High Capacity cDNA Reverse Transcription Kit, and thus expressed TCRB transcripts were sequenced. Imported from immuneACCESS, the table was reduced by TCRdb to in-frame sequences with V and J called. These copies leave out some clones; in studies compared against another copy, an unresolved V gene accounts for under half, and the cause of the remainder is not known. This sample gives approximately 170,000 clones in total; under 9.5% of them show up just once. Approximately 0.54% of the sample is taken by the ten largest. Their target antigens are unknown. Results the study describes overall, beyond this receptor: In all four CD4+ subsets, TCRB CDR3 length was moderately but significantly shorter in type 1 diabetes patients.

The sequenced sample consisted of central memory CD4+ T cells from blood. The receptors were gathered from a man younger than 35 with type 1 diabetes.

Comment on this clone: Different DNA sequences within this sample yield the same CDR3. In DNA, the CDR3 is TGTGCCATCAGGAGGGGGCTCGATACAGATACGCAGTATTTT. Residues: CAIRRGLDTDTQYF. This chain connects TRBV10-3 to TRBJ2-3; TRBD1 aligns across 7 bases. The germline CDR1 and CDR2 sequences are ENHRY and SYGVKD. The V segment lost 6 bases and the J segment 3 bases; nucleotides outside the gene matches: 6. The CDR3 runs to 14 residues.

The table lists this clone with many counts. The chain has TRBV7-2 and TRBJ1-2, with 9 bases identical to TRBD1. Per germline, CDR1 SGHTA and CDR2 FQGNSA. The CDR3 is made up of 13 amino acids. V gave up 5 bases and J gave up 8 bases; unmatched junction bases: 6. CDR3 sequence reads: CASSRDRAWGYTF. DNA of the CDR3: TGTGCCAGCAGCCGGGACAGGGCTTGGGGCTACACCTTC. The full variable domain, rest sourced from reference TRBV7-2 and TRBJ1-2, is GAGVSQSPSNKVTEKGKDVELRCDPISGHTALYWYRQSLGQGLEFLIYFQGNSAPDKSGLPSDRFSAERTGGSVSTLTIQRTQQEDSAVYLCASSRDRAWGYTFGSGTRLTVV.